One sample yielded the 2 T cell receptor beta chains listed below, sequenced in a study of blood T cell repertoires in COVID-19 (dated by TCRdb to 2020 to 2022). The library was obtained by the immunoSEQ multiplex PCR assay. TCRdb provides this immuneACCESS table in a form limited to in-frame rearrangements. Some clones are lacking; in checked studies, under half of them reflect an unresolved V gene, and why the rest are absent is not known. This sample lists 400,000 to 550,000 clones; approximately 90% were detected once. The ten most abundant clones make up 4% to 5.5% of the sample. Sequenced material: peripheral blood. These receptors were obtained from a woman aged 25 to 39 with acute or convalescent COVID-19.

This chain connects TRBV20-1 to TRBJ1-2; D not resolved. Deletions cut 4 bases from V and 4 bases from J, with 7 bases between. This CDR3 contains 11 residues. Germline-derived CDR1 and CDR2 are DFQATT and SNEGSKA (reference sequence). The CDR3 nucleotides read TGCAGTGCTATATCCCTCTATGGCTACACCTTC. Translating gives CSAISLYGYTF.

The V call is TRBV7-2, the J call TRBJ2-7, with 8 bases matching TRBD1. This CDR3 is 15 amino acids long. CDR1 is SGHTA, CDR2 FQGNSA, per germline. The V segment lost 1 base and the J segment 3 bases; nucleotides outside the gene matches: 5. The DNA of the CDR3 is TGTGCCAGCAGCTTAGAATGGGACAGGAGCTACGAGCAGTACTTC. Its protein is CASSLEWDRSYEQYF.